This T cell receptor (beta chain) was sequenced for a study of cytomegalovirus exposure and HLA in healthy donors. Whole-study context: Drawn from HLA-typed donors, approximately 86 million unique TCRs were held in an early data release. Study conclusions and caveats: Under in vitro conditions, a few CMV-associated chains were confirmed as specific for CMV antigens. An analysis that came later showed most CMV-associated TCR beta chains appearing HLA-restricted.

J was trimmed by 4 bases and V by 4 bases; bases with no gene match: 5. The CDR3 extends over 14 amino acids. The germline CDR1 and CDR2 sequences are MNHEY and SVGAGI. The donors comprised healthy bone marrow donors. This clone was counted a single time. Its antigen is not identified. The PCR employed 60 Vbeta primers together with 13 Jbeta primers. Repertoires were generated with immunoSEQ multiplex PCR, while TCRdb's copy carries only in-frame clones and drops some. The table includes approximately 300,000 clones, about four fifths detected once. The chain links TRBV6-5 to TRBJ2-7; 9 bases are a match to TRBD2. The sequence was collected from a girl aged 2-10 years in good health and CMV-seronegative. The specimen sequenced was PBMCs. CDR3 nucleotide sequence: TGTGCCAGCAGTTCTCGCGGGGGGGCTTACGAGCAGTACTTC. This sequence encodes CASSSRGGAYEQYF.